These 22 T cell receptor beta chains share one sample of origin, sequenced in a study of T-cell reconstitution after alpha-beta-depleted transplantation in children. During its preparation, the TCRbeta library received unique molecular identifiers. MiXCR, run by TCRdb on the PCR reads, gives a single entry per CDR3 protein. There are almost 400,000 distinct CDR3 sequences in the sample; about 20% occur only once, and 3% to 4.5% lies in the top ten. The source material was PBMCs from the stem cell graft donor, sampled from the stem cell graft. These receptors came from a human donor who donated a stem cell graft to a child with acute myeloid leukemia.

This clonotype was counted many times. The rearrangement links TRBV6-5 to TRBJ2-1, with a weak D call TRBD2 (5 bases). The CDR3 spans 13 residues. CDR1 and CDR2 (germline): MNHEY, SVGAGI. Deletions cut 4 bases from V and 3 bases from J, with 7 bases between. CDR3 DNA: TGTGCCAGCAGTTCCCGGGACTACAATGAGCAGTTCTTC. Translation gives CASSSRDYNEQFF.

The gene calls are TRBV20-1 and TRBJ2-5; 14 nucleotides match TRBD2. The germline V gene has CDR1 DFQATT and CDR2 SNEGSKA (reference sequence). Trimming removed 5 bases from V and 4 bases from J; junction bases left unmatched: 6. The CDR3 totals 15 residues. CDR3 sequence: CSARPGLAGGETQYF. CDR3 DNA sequence: TGCAGTGCTCGCCCCGGACTAGCGGGAGGAGAGACCCAGTACTTC.

This rearrangement joins TRBV30 to TRBJ2-7; 7 positions match TRBD2. The CDR3 sequence is 15 residues long. The trim removed 3 bases at V and 2 bases at J, leaving 10 bases unmatched. Looked up from germline, CDR1 is GTSNPN and CDR2 is SVGIG (reference sequence). This CDR3 is CAWSPDGGGTYEQYF. CDR3 in DNA: TGTGCCTGGAGCCCTGATGGGGGGGGAACCTACGAGCAGTACTTC.

The chain joins TRBV6-5 to TRBJ1-3, with D hard to call. This CDR3 has 14 amino acids. V was shortened by 6 bases and J by 8 bases, with 17 bases between the two germline ends. Germline values: CDR1 MNHEY, CDR2 SVGAGI. CDR3 in amino acids: CASRPDVWGDTIYF. The CDR3 DNA reads as TGTGCCAGCAGACCTGATGTATGGGGAGACACCATATATTTT.

This clonotype was observed a handful of times. The chain couples TRBV12-3 or TRBV12-4 to TRBJ1-1; TRBD1 matches 7 bases. The junction had 7 bases not matched to a gene; V was cut back by 7 bases and J by 5 bases. This CDR3 has 13 amino acids. CDR3 region: CASNDRAGTEAFF. CDR3 nucleotide sequence: TGTGCCAGCAACGACAGGGCTGGGACTGAAGCTTTCTTT.

Ten or more counts support this clonotype. The V gene is TRBV24-1, the J gene TRBJ2-1; tentative D call: TRBD2 (6 bases). The V end lost 1 base, the J end lost 0 bases, and 15 bases lay between the germline ends. CDR1 is KGHDR, CDR2 SFDVKD, per germline. This CDR3 comprises 18 residues. CDR3 amino acids: CATSDFPLAGYSYNEQFF. For the CDR3, the DNA is TGTGCCACCAGTGATTTCCCTTTGGCGGGATACTCCTACAATGAGCAGTTCTTC.

In this sample, this clonotype turned up many times. The chain recombines TRBV6-5 with TRBJ2-1, with 7 bases matching TRBD1. CDR1 MNHEY and CDR2 SVGAGI come from the germline V gene. CDR3 size: 16 residues. J lost 6 bases, V lost 4 bases, and 12 bases had no gene match. The CDR3 DNA reads TGTGCCAGCAGTTCCCCAGGGGGTCCGGTGGGCAATGAGCAGTTCTTC. Translation: CASSSPGGPVGNEQFF.

This clonotype was seen ten or more times. The junction shows a germline mismatch at one end, possibly a read error. This rearrangement joins TRBV18 to TRBJ2-7, with D unclear. Germline V CDR1 and CDR2: KGHSH, LQKENI. This CDR3 comprises 16 residues. Here the CDR3 DNA reads TGTGCCAGCTCATCACCCGGCCGTAGTGAGTTCTACGAGCAGTACTTC. Its translation: CASSSPGRSEFYEQYF.

The sample holds a few counts of this clonotype. The rearrangement links TRBV10-3 to TRBJ1-5; 9 bases are a match to TRBD1. V lost 8 bases to trimming and J lost 5 bases; unmatched junction nucleotides: 4. The CDR3 runs 13 residues. The germline V gene has CDR1 ENHRY and CDR2 SYGVKD. CDR3 DNA: TGTGCCATCCGGGACAGGGCCGATCAGCCCCAGCATTTT. It encodes CAIRDRADQPQHF.

This clonotype was seen a few times. The chain combines TRBV4-2 with TRBJ2-1; either TRBD1 or TRBD2 may fit D (6 bases each). V dropped 0 bases and J dropped 7 bases, with 19 bases sitting between them. CDR3 length equals 17 residues. Germline loops: CDR1 LGHNA, CDR2 YNFKEQ. The CDR3 sequence is CASSQEGAGWVKNEQFF. As DNA, the CDR3 is TGTGCCAGCAGCCAAGAGGGGGCGGGATGGGTGAAAAATGAGCAGTTCTTC.

This clonotype was recorded a few times. The chain recombines TRBV24-1 with TRBJ1-1; D call uncertain. Germline V lookup: CDR1 KGHDR, CDR2 SFDVKD. Between the trimmed V and J ends, which lost 3 bases and 1 base, there was a span of 5 bases. The CDR3 is 13 amino acids. CDR3 coding DNA: TGTGCCACCAGTGATCCGGGGAACACTGAAGCTTTCTTT. Translation gives CATSDPGNTEAFF.

This clonotype was detected a few times. The genes are TRBV20-1 and TRBJ1-2; 7 bases line up with TRBD1. Unmatched junction bases numbered 6, after V lost 1 base and J lost 7 bases. Germline lookup yields CDR1 DFQATT and CDR2 SNEGSKA (reference sequence). The CDR3 covers 13 residues. The CDR3: CSARGQGRRGYTF. CDR3 nucleotide sequence: TGCAGTGCTAGAGGACAGGGACGTCGTGGCTACACCTTC.

A few counts support this clonotype. The chain combines TRBV27 with TRBJ2-7; a weak D match, TRBD1 (6 bases). Germline CDR1 and CDR2: MNHEY and SMNVEV (reference sequence). The CDR3 contains 14 residues. Trimming took 2 bases from V and 6 from J, leaving 14 bases between them. CDR3 sequence (DNA): TGTGCCAGCAGTTTAAGAGTGTGGGGGCCCGAGCAGTACTTC. The encoded protein is CASSLRVWGPEQYF.

This clonotype was detected a few times. The V gene is TRBV28, the J gene TRBJ2-7; 9 nucleotides align to TRBD1. V was pared by 2 bases and J by 0 bases, with 2 bases of the junction left unmatched. The CDR3 has 15 amino acids. Germline V gene lookup returns CDR1 MDHEN and CDR2 SYDVKM. The CDR3 sequence: CASSLRDRDSYEQYF. In nucleotides, the CDR3 is TGTGCCAGCAGTTTAAGGGACAGGGACTCCTACGAGCAGTACTTC.

J is TRBJ1-6 and V is TRBV5-1; no clear D gene. CDR1 is SGHRS, CDR2 YFSETQ, per germline. This CDR3 spans 12 amino acids. V was pared by 0 bases and J by 10 bases, with 5 bases between. The CDR3 sequence is CASSLGESPLHF. In DNA, the CDR3 is TGCGCCAGCAGCTTGGGGGAGTCACCCCTCCACTTT.

The genes are TRBV10-3 and TRBJ2-5, with D possibly TRBD1 on 6 matching bases. The V and J ends lost 0 bases and 3 bases respectively, with 11 bases between them. CDR1 ENHRY and CDR2 SYGVKD come from the germline V gene. The CDR3 spans 15 residues. The CDR3 coding sequence is TGTGCCATCAGTGAGTCACAGGGCAGTAAAGAGACCCAGTACTTC. It specifies CAISESQGSKETQYF.

V is TRBV2 and J is TRBJ2-3, with TRBD1 matching over 11 bases. The CDR3 length is 14 residues. The V gene's germline CDR1 is SNHLY and CDR2 FYNNEI. V shed 5 bases and J 4 bases; nucleotides not matched to a gene: 2. For the CDR3, the DNA is TGTGCCAGCAGTAAGGGACAGGGGGCAGATACGCAGTATTTT. Residues: CASSKGQGADTQYF.

This chain connects TRBV20-1 to TRBJ1-4; D gene unclear. With 5 bases removed from V and 4 bases from J, the gap between germline ends came to 11 bases. The CDR3 contains 13 residues. Germline assignment: CDR1 DFQATT and CDR2 SNEGSKA (reference sequence). The CDR3 DNA sequence: TGCAGTGCTCACAGCGACCTTAATGAAAAACTGTTTTTT. This codes for CSAHSDLNEKLFF.

This clonotype appeared many times. This chain links TRBV12-5 with TRBJ2-6, with D perhaps matching TRBD2 (6 bases). The germline gives CDR1 LGHNT, CDR2 FRNRAP. The V end was cut by 9 bases, the J end by 1 base, with 22 bases between. This CDR3 is 18 amino acids long. The CDR3 loop is CARGRGLRTESGANVLTF. CDR3 DNA: TGTGCTAGGGGTCGAGGACTAAGGACGGAATCTGGGGCCAACGTCCTGACTTTC. The full variable domain, rest sourced from reference TRBV12-5 and TRBJ2-6, is DARVTQTPRHKVTEMGQEVTMRCQPILGHNTVFWYRQTMMQGLELLAYFRNRAPLDDSGMPKDRFSAEMPDATLATLKIQPSEPRDSAVYFCARGRGLRTESGANVLTFGAGSRLTVL.

This chain connects TRBV7-2 to TRBJ2-3, with 7 bases lining up with TRBD1. The CDR3 spans 15 residues. The germline V gene encodes CDR1 SGHTA and CDR2 FQGNSA. J was trimmed by 4 bases and V by 6 bases; bases with no gene match: 10. Here the CDR3 DNA reads TGTGCCAGCAGTCGAGAGACAGGGTTCGCAGATACGCAGTATTTT. Protein sequence: CASSRETGFADTQYF.

This clonotype was seen only once. The chain has TRBV9 and TRBJ2-7; either TRBD1 or TRBD2 may supply D (5 bases each). Germline V lookup: CDR1 SGDLS, CDR2 YYNGEE. This CDR3 spans 15 amino acids. Trimming shortened V by 4 bases and J by 3 bases, and 17 bases separated the two germline ends. As DNA, the CDR3 is TGTGCCAGCAGCCTTCCCGGGGCCTCTTTCTACGAGCAGTACTTC. It is translated as CASSLPGASFYEQYF.

In this sample, this clonotype turned up a few times. This chain links TRBV12-3 or TRBV12-4 with TRBJ1-2, with TRBD1 matching 9 bases. The V segment lost 5 bases and the J segment 1 base; nucleotides outside the gene matches: 8. The CDR3 spans 16 residues. The DNA of the CDR3 is TGTGCCAGCAGTCCCAGGGGACAGGGACTTAACTATGGCTACACCTTC. Its protein is CASSPRGQGLNYGYTF.